What follows describes a single T cell receptor (beta chain). Trimming took off 0 bases at V and 6 bases at J, with 23 bases between the two ends. This CDR3 comprises 18 residues. Germline lookup yields CDR1 LGHDT and CDR2 YNNKEL (reference sequence). The data are from a study of control samples from healthy donors and cancer patients. The assay was immunoSEQ multiplex PCR, and TCRdb's table has in-frame clones only and misses some. The sample has 100,000 to 150,000 clones; approximately 89% are singletons. The V call is TRBV3-1 (or the pseudogene TRBV3-2), the J call TRBJ1-1; possible D gene TRBD1, 6 bases. This TCR was sampled from a man aged 18 to 35 in good health. The material sequenced was blood. CDR3 bases: TGTGCCAGCAGCCAAGATGGCCTCTGGGTTACAGGGCCACCTGAAGCTTTCTTT. It translates to CASSQDGLWVTGPPEAFF.